The clone carrying this TCR beta chain showed up just once. Its antigen remains unidentified. This table comes from immunoSEQ multiplex PCR, and its TCRdb copy is limited to in-frame clones, with some not included. The data show about 200,000 clones, around 86% seen once. The CDR3 extends over 11 amino acids. V gave up 8 bases and J gave up 10 bases, with 11 bases separating them. Germline V CDR1 and CDR2: LNHDA, SQIVND (reference sequence). The data derive from a study of cytomegalovirus exposure and HLA in healthy donors. Whole-study findings and limits: CMV antigen specificity of a few CMV-associated chains was confirmed in vitro. Per published reports, the classifier diagnosed cytomegalovirus status with high specificity and sensitivity.

Source material: PBMCs. The receptor's source is a woman between 18 and 30 years old in good health and CMV-seropositive. The V gene is TRBV19, the J gene TRBJ1-4; D gene unclear. CDR3 sequence reads: CASSVTGKLFF. CDR3 nucleotides: TGTGCCAGTTCTGTTACGGGAAAACTGTTTTTT. Full variable domain (rest looked up from reference TRBV19 and TRBJ1-4): DGGITQSPKYLFRKEGQNVTLSCEQNLNHDAMYWYRQDPGQGLRLIYYSQIVNDFQKGDIAEGYSVSREKKESFPLTVTSAQKNPTAFYLCASSVTGKLFFGSGTQLSVL.